At least ten counts were recorded for the clone carrying this T cell receptor beta chain. The antigen remains undetermined. Time point given: newly diagnosed GD, antithyroid drugs for less than 3 months. PBMC-derived RNA was used for the TCR library. This specimen belongs to a study of regulatory T cells in long-lasting Graves disease. Relying on iRepertoire HTBI primers and Arm-PCR of CDR3 regions, the team built TCR beta libraries. TCRdb independently ran MiXCR on the multiplex PCR reads; one entry per CDR3 protein. Found here are some 220,000 distinct CDR3 sequences, around a fifth of them singletons; the top ten hold around 11%. Study-wide results and limits: The study found lower TCR diversity in persistent Graves' patients than in newly diagnosed ones.

This CDR3 contains 15 residues. V was clipped by 6 bases and J by 4 bases, with 16 bases between them. Germline V lookup: CDR1 MNHNS, CDR2 SASEGT. These data were also filed under a second study, of T cells in Graves' hyperthyroidism and ophthalmopathy.

V usage is TRBV6-1 and J usage is TRBJ1-5; D not certain. The clonotype comes from a woman aged 30 to 39 with Graves disease. The sequenced sample was peripheral blood mononuclear cells (PBMCs), obtained at new diagnosis, from a patient treated with antithyroid drugs. CDR3 bases: TGTGCCAGCAGCCCCCGGGGTAAGGGTAATCAGCCCCAGCATTTT. Residues: CASSPRGKGNQPQHF.